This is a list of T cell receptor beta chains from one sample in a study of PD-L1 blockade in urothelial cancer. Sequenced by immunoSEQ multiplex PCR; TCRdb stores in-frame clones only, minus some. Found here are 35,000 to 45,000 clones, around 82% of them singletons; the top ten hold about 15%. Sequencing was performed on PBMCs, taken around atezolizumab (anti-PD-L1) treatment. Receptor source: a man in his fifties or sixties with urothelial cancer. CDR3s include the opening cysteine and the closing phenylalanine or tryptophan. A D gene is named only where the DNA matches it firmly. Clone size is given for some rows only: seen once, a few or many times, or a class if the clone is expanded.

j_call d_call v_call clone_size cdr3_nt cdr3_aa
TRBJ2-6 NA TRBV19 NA TGTGCCAGTAGTATAGGAGCCACCTCTGGGGCCAACGTCCTGACTTTC CASSIGATSGANVLTF
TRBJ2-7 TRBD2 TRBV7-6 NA TGTGCCAGCAGCTTACCCGGGAGGGCCGACGAGCAGTACTTC CASSLPGRADEQYF
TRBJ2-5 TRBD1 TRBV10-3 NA TGTGCCATCAGTGACCCCGGGACAGCTAATCCAACCCAGTACTTC CAISDPGTANPTQYF
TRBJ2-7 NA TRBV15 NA TGTGCCACCAGCAGAGATAGGACAGAGATCTACGAGCAGTACTTC CATSRDRTEIYEQYF
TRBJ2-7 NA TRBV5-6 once TGTGCCAGCAGCACAGGAGGGGGCGGAACCTACGAGCAGTACTTC CASSTGGGGTYEQYF
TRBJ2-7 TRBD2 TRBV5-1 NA TGCGCCAGCAGCTTGGCCCTCGTCAGGGAGGGCTCCTACGAGCAGTACTTC CASSLALVREGSYEQYF
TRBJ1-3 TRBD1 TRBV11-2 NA TGTGCCAGCAGCTTAAGACAGGGTCAATTCTCTGGAAACACCATATATTTT CASSLRQGQFSGNTIYF
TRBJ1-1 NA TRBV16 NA TGTGCCAGCAGCCAAAGGCCGGCGGGGAGTACAGGAGCTTTCTTT CASSQRPAGSTGAFF
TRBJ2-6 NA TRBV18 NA TGTGCCAGCTCAGAGCTAGGAGTCTCTGGGGCCAACGTCCTGACTTTC CASSELGVSGANVLTF
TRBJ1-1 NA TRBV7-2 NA TGTGCCAGCAGCTTAAACAGAATCATGAACACTGAAGCTTTCTTT CASSLNRIMNTEAFF
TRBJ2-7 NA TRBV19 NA TGTGCCAGTAGTATGGACCCGAGGGGGTCCTCCTACGAGCAGTACTTC CASSMDPRGSSYEQYF
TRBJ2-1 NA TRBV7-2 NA TGTGCCAGCAGCTTACGCGGTTCGAGCTCCGATGAGCAGTTCTTC CASSLRGSSSDEQFF
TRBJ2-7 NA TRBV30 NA TGTGCCTGGGGGGGGAGCTCCTACGAGCAGTACTTC CAWGGSSYEQYF
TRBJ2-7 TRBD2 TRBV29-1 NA TGCAGCGGGGGGGGGTCGGGAGCCCTTTACGAGCAGTACTTC CSGGGSGALYEQYF
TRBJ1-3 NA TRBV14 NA TGTGCCAGCAGCCAAGATATCGGCAGCGTCTCTGGAAACACCATATATTTT CASSQDIGSVSGNTIYF
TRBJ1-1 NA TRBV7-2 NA TGTGCCAGCAGCTTAAGCCTAAACACTGAAGCTTTCTTT CASSLSLNTEAFF
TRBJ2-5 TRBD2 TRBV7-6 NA TGTGCCAGCAGCTCGGAGGCTAGCGGGAGTATAGAGACCCAGTACTTC CASSSEASGSIETQYF
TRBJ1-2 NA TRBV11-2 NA TGTGCCAGCAGCTTAGGAGAGGGTTATGGCTACACCTTC CASSLGEGYGYTF
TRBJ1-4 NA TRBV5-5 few TGTGCCAGCAGCTTGGTAGCGGTGGCAGCACTGAGTGAAAAACTGTTTTTT CASSLVAVAALSEKLFF
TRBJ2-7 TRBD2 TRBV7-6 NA TGTGCCAGCAGCTCACCGACTAGCGGGGAAAAGCAGTACTTC CASSSPTSGEKQYF
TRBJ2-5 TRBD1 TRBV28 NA TGTGCCAGCAGTTTATTGGGACAGGGGGAAGAAGAGACCCAGTACTTC CASSLLGQGEEETQYF
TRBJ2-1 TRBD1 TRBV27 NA TGTGCCAGCAGCAATGTTGCAGGGGGAATCTCCTACAATGAGCAGTTCTTC CASSNVAGGISYNEQFF
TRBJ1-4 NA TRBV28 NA TGTGCCAGCAGTCCACTTGGGAGGAATCATGAAAAACTGTTTTTT CASSPLGRNHEKLFF
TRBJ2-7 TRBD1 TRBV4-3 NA TGCGCCAGCAGCCAAGGGGACAGGGACTACGAGCAGTACTTC CASSQGDRDYEQYF
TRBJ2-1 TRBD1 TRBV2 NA TGTGCCAGCAGAGAGACAGGGGTGGGTGGTGAGCAGTTCTTC CASRETGVGGEQFF
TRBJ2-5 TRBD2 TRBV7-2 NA TGTGCCAGCAGCTTGCGCGGGGGAAGGGAGACCCAGTACTTC CASSLRGGRETQYF
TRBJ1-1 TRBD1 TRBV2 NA TGTGCCAGCAGCGACAGGGTCAACACTGAAGCTTTCTTT CASSDRVNTEAFF
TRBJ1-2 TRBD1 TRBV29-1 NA TGCAGCGTTGAGGGGGACAGGGGGCGGTCTAACTATGGCTACACCTTC CSVEGDRGRSNYGYTF
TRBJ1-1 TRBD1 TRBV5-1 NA TGCGCCAGCGGACAGGGTCGGAACACTGAAGCTTTCTTT CASGQGRNTEAFF
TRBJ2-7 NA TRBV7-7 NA TGTGCTAGCAGCGCGGGACCCAACTACGAGCAGTACTTC CASSAGPNYEQYF
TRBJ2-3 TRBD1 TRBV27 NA TGTGCCAGCAGTTTATCCCGGACAGGGGGTCTAGGGACAGATACGCAGTATTTT CASSLSRTGGLGTDTQYF
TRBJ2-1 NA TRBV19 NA TGTGCCAGTAGTGTATCGACCCCTAGGAATGAGCAGTTCTTC CASSVSTPRNEQFF